Each of the 25 T cell receptor beta chains below was sequenced from the same sample in a study of B cell selection in AIRE deficiency. Libraries were prepared by immunoSEQ multiplex PCR; TCRdb keeps only in-frame clonotypes and omits some of them. The profile shows about 22,000 clones, about nine tenths of them singletons. Sorted regulatory T cells were CD4-positive, CD25-high and CD127-low or negative. The material sequenced was CD4+CD25+ Tregs sorted from PBMCs. The receptors originated from a human donor in good health.

This clone was seen once. This chain uses TRBV6-6 with TRBJ1-2, with TRBD1 identical over 7 bases. V was clipped by 5 bases and J by 4 bases; unmatched bases: 13. The CDR3 contains 16 residues. CDR1 and CDR2 (germline): MNHNY, SVGAGI (reference sequence). The CDR3 sequence: CASSTPRDRLLYGYTF. CDR3 DNA: TGTGCCAGCAGTACCCCTCGGGACAGACTCCTCTATGGCTACACCTTC.

CDR3 sequence reads: CASRWTERGTDTQYF. CDR3 DNA sequence: TGCGCCAGCAGGTGGACAGAGCGGGGAACAGATACGCAGTATTTT. V and J are TRBV5-1 and TRBJ2-3; D is perhaps TRBD2 (7 bases). With 5 bases removed from V and 3 bases from J, the gap between germline ends came to 16 bases. From germline, CDR1 is SGHRS and CDR2 YFSETQ. The CDR3 is 15 amino acids. The complete variable domain, with remaining parts taken from reference TRBV5-1 and TRBJ2-3, reads KAGVTQTPRYLIKTRGQQVTLSCSPISGHRSVSWYQQTPGQGLQFLFEYFSETQRNKGNFPGRFSGRQFSNSRSEMNVSTLELGDSALYLCASRWTERGTDTQYFGPGTRLTVL.

The chain has TRBV2 and TRBJ2-2; D is unclear. Germline CDR1 and CDR2: SNHLY and FYNNEI. The CDR3 runs 13 residues. Trimming left V 2 bases short and J 7 bases short, with 8 bases between. CDR3 protein: CASSERTDGELFF. The DNA for the CDR3 is TGTGCCAGCAGTGAACGGACCGACGGGGAGCTGTTTTTT.

The chain is built from TRBV21-1 and TRBJ2-1; TRBD1 is the table's D call, not checked against the DNA. TRBV21-1 has pseudogene status. The CDR3 loop spans 13 amino acids. CDR3 DNA: TGTGCCGTCTCAGGGGGCGCCTACAATGAGCAGTTCTTC. Protein: CAVSGGAYNEQFF.

This clone came up once. The chain recombines TRBV18 with TRBJ2-2; tentatively, D is TRBD1 (6 bases). Trimming removed 3 bases from V and 5 bases from J, with 22 bases in between. This CDR3 is 18 amino acids long. Per the germline V gene, CDR1 is KGHSH and CDR2 is LQKENI. The CDR3 nucleotides read TGTGCCAGCTCACCCACACAAACTTACCACAGGGAAACCGGGGAGCTGTTTTTT. The encoded protein is CASSPTQTYHRETGELFF.

The chain recombines TRBV5-1 with TRBJ2-3; D remains ambiguous. Germline CDR1 reads SGHRS; CDR2 reads YFSETQ. Trimming took 4 bases from V and 5 from J, leaving 8 bases between them. CDR3 size: 12 residues. DNA of the CDR3: TGCGCCAGCAGCCCGGACGGAGATACGCAGTATTTT. This sequence encodes CASSPDGDTQYF. The full variable domain, its missing parts supplied by reference TRBV5-1 and TRBJ2-3, is KAGVTQTPRYLIKTRGQQVTLSCSPISGHRSVSWYQQTPGQGLQFLFEYFSETQRNKGNFPGRFSGRQFSNSRSEMNVSTLELGDSALYLCASSPDGDTQYFGPGTRLTVL.

This clone has a handful of counts. The chain has TRBV25-1 and TRBJ2-7, with D unclear. CDR1 and CDR2 (germline): MGHDK, SYGVNS. This CDR3 is 12 amino acids long. With 10 bases removed from V and 7 bases from J, the gap between germline ends came to 17 bases. CDR3 sequence: CATRSQKREQYF. The CDR3 DNA reads as TGTGCCACCCGCTCTCAGAAACGGGAGCAGTACTTC.

This chain uses TRBV5-1 with TRBJ2-3, with TRBD1 matching 7 bases. The length of the CDR3 is 16 residues. The V segment lost 0 bases and the J segment 0 bases; nucleotides outside the gene matches: 4. From germline, CDR1 is SGHRS and CDR2 YFSETQ. The DNA for the CDR3 is TGCGCCAGCAGCTTGGAGTCAGGGGGTAGCACAGATACGCAGTATTTT. Its translation is CASSLESGGSTDTQYF.

This clone was counted only a few times. This chain joins TRBV7-9 and TRBJ1-1; TRBD1 aligns across 7 bases. Germline V gene data show CDR1 as SEHNR and CDR2 as FQNEAQ (reference sequence). The length of the CDR3 is 14 residues. Trimming took 6 bases from V and 0 from J; bases not matched to a gene: 4. The CDR3 here is CASRPGTVNTEAFF. CDR3 nucleotides: TGTGCCAGCAGACCAGGGACAGTGAACACTGAAGCTTTCTTT.

This chain uses TRBV5-6 with TRBJ2-3; D gene uncertain. Germline CDR1 SGHDT, CDR2 YYEEEE. Between the trimmed V and J ends, which lost 1 base and 1 base, there was a span of 4 bases. This CDR3 spans 13 amino acids. The CDR3: CASSLLGTDTQYF. For the CDR3, the DNA is TGTGCCAGCAGCTTGCTTGGCACAGATACGCAGTATTTT.

The chain combines TRBV10-3 with TRBJ2-5; 13 positions agree with TRBD2. V was clipped by 6 bases and J by 5 bases; unmatched bases: 3. This CDR3 is 14 amino acids long. Germline CDR1 ENHRY, CDR2 SYGVKD. The CDR3 loop is CAIRGLAGQETQYF. CDR3 in DNA: TGTGCCATCAGGGGACTAGCGGGACAGGAGACCCAGTACTTC.

The V and J genes are TRBV5-1 and TRBJ1-1; D is unresolved. The V gene's germline CDR1 is SGHRS and CDR2 YFSETQ. V was trimmed by 2 bases and J by 0 bases, leaving 8 bases between them. This CDR3 contains 14 residues. Here the CDR3 DNA reads TGCGCCAGCAGCTTCTCGGGCGTGAACACTGAAGCTTTCTTT. Translating gives CASSFSGVNTEAFF.

The chain is built from TRBV10-2 and TRBJ1-1, with a weak D call TRBD1 (5 bases). Germline V CDR1 and CDR2: WSHSY, SAAADI. The V end was cut by 4 bases, the J end by 6 bases, with 15 bases between. This CDR3 is 14 amino acids long. CDR3 amino acids: CASSVYGGWAEAFF. In DNA form, the CDR3 reads TGCGCCAGCAGTGTTTATGGGGGTTGGGCTGAAGCTTTCTTT.

The rearrangement links TRBV15 to TRBJ2-2; D not resolved. The CDR3 runs to 14 residues. Germline assignment: CDR1 LNHNV and CDR2 YYDKDF (reference sequence). Between the trimmed V and J ends, which lost 1 base and 4 bases, there was a span of 7 bases. CDR3 amino acids: CATSRAVGTGELFF. The CDR3 nucleotides are TGTGCCACCAGCAGAGCAGTAGGCACCGGGGAGCTGTTTTTT.

The chain recombines TRBV5-1 with TRBJ1-1; a weak D match, TRBD1 (6 bases). V was trimmed by 3 bases and J by 5 bases, leaving 11 bases between them. The germline gives CDR1 SGHRS, CDR2 YFSETQ. The CDR3 loop spans 13 amino acids. The CDR3 DNA is TGCGCCAGCAGCTCGACAGGTTGGACTGAAGCTTTCTTT. It specifies CASSSTGWTEAFF.

V gene TRBV10-3 combines with J gene TRBJ1-2; D is uncertain. CDR3 size: 13 residues. The V gene lost 10 bases and the J gene lost 8 bases, with 20 bases spanning the gap. Germline CDR1 ENHRY, CDR2 SYGVKD. The CDR3 loop reads CASRDTRNQGYTF. The CDR3 region has the DNA TGTGCCAGCAGAGACACACGGAATCAAGGCTACACCTTC.

The chain joins TRBV19 to TRBJ1-2, with D maybe TRBD1 (5 bases). CDR1 is LNHDA, CDR2 SQIVND, per germline (reference sequence). Deletions cut 4 bases from V and 2 bases from J, with 14 bases between. The CDR3 consists of 15 residues. CDR3 in amino acids: CASSTWGQLNYGYTF. CDR3 coding DNA: TGTGCCAGTAGTACGTGGGGCCAGCTGAACTATGGCTACACCTTC. The full variable domain, in which reference TRBV19 and TRBJ1-2 provide the parts outside the CDR3, is DGGITQSPKYLFRKEGQNVTLSCEQNLNHDAMYWYRQDPGQGLRLIYYSQIVNDFQKGDIAEGYSVSREKKESFPLTVTSAQKNPTAFYLCASSTWGQLNYGYTFGSGTRLTVV.

The V gene is TRBV19, the J gene TRBJ2-1; 8 nucleotides agree with TRBD1. The germline V gene has CDR1 LNHDA and CDR2 SQIVND (reference sequence). V was clipped by 3 bases and J by 6 bases; unmatched bases: 16. The CDR3 loop spans 18 amino acids. The CDR3 here is CASSMRRGRQGASNEQFF. Written as DNA, the CDR3 is TGTGCCAGTAGTATGAGGAGGGGCAGGCAGGGGGCCTCCAATGAGCAGTTCTTC.

The V and J genes are TRBV7-9 and TRBJ2-3, with a tentative D call TRBD1 (5 bases). CDR3 length equals 16 residues. The germline V gene has CDR1 SEHNR and CDR2 FQNEAQ (reference sequence). Trimming shortened V by 3 bases and J by 2 bases, and 15 bases separated the two germline ends. The CDR3 loop reads CASSFRRVLITDTQYF. For the CDR3, the DNA is TGTGCCAGCAGCTTTCGCAGGGTCCTGATCACAGATACGCAGTATTTT.

The rearrangement links TRBV2 to TRBJ2-1, with 7 bases matching TRBD2. CDR3 size: 14 residues. Germline CDR1 and CDR2: SNHLY and FYNNEI. The junction had 8 bases not matched to a gene; V was cut back by 6 bases and J by 6 bases. The CDR3 reads CASRPTTSPNEQFF. The CDR3 DNA reads TGTGCCAGCAGACCAACGACTAGCCCCAATGAGCAGTTCTTC.

The chain carries TRBV7-9 and TRBJ1-1, with TRBD1 matching 7 bases. CDR3 length equals 13 residues. Germline CDR1 SEHNR, CDR2 FQNEAQ (reference sequence). The J segment lost 6 bases and the V segment lost 4 bases, leaving 5 bases of the junction unmatched. The CDR3 DNA follows: TGTGCCAGCAGCTACGGGGACAGATCTGAAGCTTTCTTT. This codes for CASSYGDRSEAFF. Full variable domain (rest looked up from reference TRBV7-9 and TRBJ1-1): DTGVSQNPRHKITKRGQNVTFRCDPISEHNRLYWYRQTLGQGPEFLTYFQNEAQLEKSRLLSDRFSAERPKGSFSTLEIQRTEQGDSAMYLCASSYGDRSEAFFGQGTRLTVV.

The genes are TRBV4-2 and TRBJ2-7, with D uncertain. CDR1 is LGHNA and CDR2 is YNFKEQ in the germline V gene. The CDR3 covers 15 residues. Trimming removed 1 base from V and 0 bases from J, with 10 bases in between. DNA of the CDR3: TGTGCCAGCAGCCAAGGGACCCTTAGCTCCTACGAGCAGTACTTC. Translation: CASSQGTLSSYEQYF.

The rearrangement links TRBV12-5 to TRBJ2-3; 8 bases are a match to TRBD2. This CDR3 contains 15 residues. V lost 5 bases, J lost 2 bases, and 6 bases stayed unmatched. Germline-derived CDR1 and CDR2 are LGHNT and FRNRAP. CDR3 DNA: TGTGCTAGTGGTCCCCAGACTAGCGCCACAGATACGCAGTATTTT. Protein sequence: CASGPQTSATDTQYF.

The chain's CDR3 is CASSHGTGRGIYGYTF. The DNA of the CDR3 is TGTGCCAGCAGCCACGGGACAGGGCGTGGTATCTATGGCTACACCTTC. The rearrangement links TRBV13 to TRBJ1-2, with 9 nucleotides matching TRBD1. Looked up from germline, CDR1 is PRHDT and CDR2 is FYEKMQ (reference sequence). With V trimmed by 5 bases and J by 4 bases, 11 bases remained unmatched. The CDR3 contains 16 residues.

This clone has just one count. The chain joins TRBV11-2 to TRBJ2-5; the D gene is possibly TRBD2 (6 bases). V lost 5 bases, J lost 2 bases, and 15 bases lay in between. This CDR3 has 15 residues. In germline, CDR1 is SGHAT, CDR2 FQNNGV. The DNA of the CDR3 is TGTGCCAGCAGCCCCTCATGGCTAGCGCAAGAGACCCAGTACTTC. It codes for CASSPSWLAQETQYF. The whole variable domain, remainder taken from reference TRBV11-2 and TRBJ2-5, is EAGVAQSPRYKIIEKRQSVAFWCNPISGHATLYWYQQILGQGPKLLIQFQNNGVVDDSQLPKDRFSAERLKGVDSTLKIQPAKLEDSAVYLCASSPSWLAQETQYFGPGTRLLVL.